The subject of this entry is one T cell receptor beta chain. Its specific antigen is unknown. No per-base quality is available; no much larger clone lies one base away. Libraries were prepared through the immunoSEQ multiplex PCR assay. The multiplex PCR relied on a mix of 60 forward primers for TCR Vbeta segments and 13 reverse primers for TCR Jbeta segments. The CDR3 region of rearranged TCR beta genes was amplified from genomic DNA by a multiplex PCR assay. The amplified TCR beta libraries were sequenced on the Illumina HiSeq System as 87-base-pair reads. The authors processed their data as follows. Across the 670 or so repertoires, a later analysis counted some 81 million unique TCR beta chains, roughly 11 million of which were shared by at least two donors. A nearest-neighbor algorithm error-corrected the raw reads and collapsed the reads into unique sequences, merging closely related sequences to remove PCR and sequencing errors. To assign V, D and J gene segments, CDR3 sequences were aligned to IMGT reference sequences. Each retained sequence needed at least a six-nucleotide match to both a V gene segment and a J gene segment. A rearrangement was called productive if the CDR3 had no stop codons and remained in frame with V and J, and every other rearrangement was called non-productive. Following IMGT convention, CDR3 was defined as the stretch from the second conserved V-encoded cysteine up to the conserved J-encoded phenylalanine. The earlier analysis of 500 to 600 of the donors excluded sequences that lacked an unambiguous match to a single V gene segment. An earlier analysis of 500 to 700 of the donors classified V segments as functional when productive rearrangements were above 56.7% and as segregating when the standard deviation between donors was above 5%. A statistical classification framework was built for diagnosing cytomegalovirus status from the catalog of TCR beta chain sequences. V and J gene assignment, in a later analysis, came from comparing TCR nucleotide sequences with IMGT/GENE-DB human TR gene sequences. A later analysis assigned CDR3 sequences and most-parsimonious VDJ recombination scenarios with the TCRdist pipeline. In a later analysis, each TCR beta chain was defined by its CDR3 amino acid sequence together with its V-gene family, and reads without a unique V-gene family were excluded. As a way to deal with suspected cross-contamination and a sequencing artifact, a later analysis dropped roughly 620 nucleotide sequences that were highly shared and had low generation probability. A later analysis calculated a clonal expansion index for each public chain from normalized within-repertoire ranks of inferred template counts. Generation probabilities in a later analysis came from a VDJ recombination model fitted to out-of-frame rearrangements, and those results were checked against IGoR. In a later analysis, TCR-TCR, TCR-HLA and TCR-CMV co-occurrence was scored with hypergeometric tests, and a repertoire-size bias correction was applied to TCR pairs. To estimate false discovery rates, a later analysis permuted the HLA or CMV assignments 20 times. A later analysis grouped co-occurring TCRs with DBSCAN, adding TCRdist sequence similarity when clustering within HLA-allele-positive subsets. Co-occurrence clustering excluded repertoires with fewer than 30,000 or more than 120,000 public chains, plus five with anomalous nucleotide sharing. This immuneACCESS table, as held by TCRdb, lists in-frame sequences with V and J called but not all clones. Of the missing ones, under half trace to an unresolved V gene in checked studies; the others have no known cause. V and J calls plus clone size are reproduced from that table; the DNA served to infer D and trimming. This sample is represented by roughly 150,000 clones; roughly 77% of them were singletons. Approximately 4.4% of the sample is taken by the ten largest.

This entry belongs to a study of cytomegalovirus exposure and HLA in healthy donors (dated by TCRdb to between 2016 and 2019). As for the study more broadly: According to an earlier analysis of a few hundred of the donors, about 170 million T cells yielded 90 million to 140 million unique TCR beta sequences and about 300 Gb of sequence data. About 320 gigabases of sequencing data and 70 million to 100 million unique TCR sequences were included in an early release covering over 600 HLA-typed donors. Of the 300 to 400 genotyped donors, roughly 80% fell in the genetic ancestry cluster associated with self-reported Caucasian donors. The study was designed to test whether signatures of past pathogen exposure could be identified by cataloging public T cell receptors. Using immunosequencing, the study profiled T cell repertoires from fewer than 700 subjects and related those repertoires to cytomegalovirus serostatus. Along with the approximately 600-subject first cohort, a separate validation cohort of around 120 different subjects was used. To predict cytomegalovirus infection status, the study brought together high-throughput TCR immunosequencing, statistical association of individual TCRs with disease status, and machine learning. In a later analysis, previously published TCR beta repertoires from fewer than 750 donors were re-analyzed and high-resolution HLA genotyping was added so that TCR occurrence patterns could be studied. In the later analysis, no new phenotypic data were used to find candidate immune exposures; instead, reliance was placed on TCR beta sequences and their occurrence across donors. An earlier analysis of fewer than 750 of the donors used high-throughput TCR beta sequencing to judge whether each TCR beta V gene segment behaved as functional or pseudogenic. Donor age, sex, ethnicity and CMV serostatus were compiled together with the repertoire data. In a later genetic analysis, genome-wide SNP genotypes for about 65% of the roughly 670 donors were used, and that subset was treated as a discovery cohort. All discovery cohort repertoires had been generated on a single sequencing platform. HLA typing included class I and class II loci at four-digit resolution. The number of typed donors differed by locus: roughly 620-640 for A, B, C, DRB1 and DQB1; 500 to 550 for DQA1; around 580 for DPA1; and about 470 for DPB1. Four to six DR-DQ haplotypes were handled as single units for association and clustering, since linkage in the cohort was strong. Among over 350 genotyped donors of the cohort, an average of approximately 240,000 unique TCR beta nucleotide sequences were sequenced per donor, roughly 18% of them non-productive.

Points the paper makes about the study in general: Presence/absence analyses assumed roughly uniform sequencing depth across donors, an assumption that may not hold. A group of highly shared sequence variants was considered likely to be a technical artifact of the sequencing pipeline. The study listed 150 to 200 TCR beta chains as associated with cytomegalovirus. The classifier was reported to diagnose cytomegalovirus status with high specificity and sensitivity in both the original cohort and the validation cohort. Specific HLA alleles were associated with roughly 16,000 TCR beta sequences at a false discovery rate of 0.05 in a later analysis. A further reported finding was that TCR beta sequences accurately predicted the HLA-A and HLA-B alleles for most subjects in the first cohort. Because counts were too low, seventeen rarely observed V segments, including chromosome 9 orphons, were excluded from the earlier analysis of roughly 580 of the donors. In a later analysis, several top co-occurrence clusters were reported to appear linked to parvovirus B19, influenza, CMV and Epstein-Barr virus. The cohort was sequenced for TCR beta chains only, and without alpha or paired-chain data the features that could be detected were limited. According to a later analysis, TCR association rates differed among HLA loci, with DRB1 alleles showing the most associated TCRs and HLA-C alleles showing the fewest. Assigning TCR associations to individual alleles was difficult when HLA alleles, especially DR and DQ, strongly co-occurred. In an earlier analysis of a few hundred of the donors, most TCR beta V segments were observed in productive rearrangements about 90% or about 30% of the time, broadly matching IMGT annotations. Correlated functional status among segregating V segments might reflect linkage disequilibrium, but an unknown experimental factor could not be ruled out. For the cohort, immune exposure information was limited to CMV serostatus. A few of the identified cytomegalovirus-associated TCR beta chains were confirmed in vitro to be specific for cytomegalovirus antigens. A later genetic analysis reported fewer N-insertions in productive TCRs among donors in an Asian-associated ancestry cluster than the roughly 700-donor mean. Because HLA typing was unavailable for some donors at each locus, only the typed subset was used in association tests. Across donors, most TCR sequences were observed very rarely, whereas some public TCRs were present in many individuals. The authors suggested that the approach could potentially be generalized to other disease states and immunological phenotypes. Some IMGT-functional V segments, including TRBV6-2 and TRBV6-3, could not be distinguished by the 87-base-pair reads and were therefore excluded. In a later analysis, HLA-associated TCR beta chains showed more clonal expansion and lower generation probabilities than non-associated chains that were equally common. V-gene and J-gene trimming of TCR beta chains was associated with a missense DCLRE1C variant in a later genetic analysis, and the association was replicated in an independent cohort. According to a later analysis, most CMV-associated TCR beta chains appeared to be HLA-restricted, and the HLA associations seemed to be driven largely by CMV exposure.

The V end loses 1 base and the J end loses 8 bases, and a stretch of 11 bases separates them. Taken from the germline V gene (reference sequence), the CDR1 and CDR2 loops are SEHNR and FQNEAQ. Inclusive of the bounding cysteine and phenylalanine, the CDR3 is 13 residues long. Left in the record is the CDR3 DNA by itself, 39 bases read in frame from the first base. The cohort consisted of hundreds of healthy bone marrow donors. At the time of sampling, every cohort member was nominally healthy, though immune exposures that went unrecorded were likely present. The donor tested CMV seropositive, placing the donor among the 290 or so seropositive members of the cohort. A peripheral blood sample was collected from each donor, and TCR beta sequencing was performed on peripheral blood mononuclear cells. Genomic DNA extraction from the blood cell samples was performed with the Qiagen DNeasy Blood Extraction Kit.

The sequencing sample was made of PBMCs. In this chain, TRBV7-9 is recombined with TRBJ1-1, with TRBD1 tentatively as D gene (5 bases match). This TCR came from a man younger than 30 in good health and CMV-seropositive. The sequenced DNA is TGTGCCAGCAGCTTAGAGGCAGGGCAAGAAGCTTTCTTT. It codes for CASSLEAGQEAFF.